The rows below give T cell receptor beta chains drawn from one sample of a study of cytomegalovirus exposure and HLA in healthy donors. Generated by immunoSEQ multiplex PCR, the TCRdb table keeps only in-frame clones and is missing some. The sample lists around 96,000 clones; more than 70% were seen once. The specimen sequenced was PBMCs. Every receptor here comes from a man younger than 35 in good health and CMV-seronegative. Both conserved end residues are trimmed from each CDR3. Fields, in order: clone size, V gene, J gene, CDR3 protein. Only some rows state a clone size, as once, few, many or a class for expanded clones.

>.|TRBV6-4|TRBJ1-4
ATGGGPATNEKLF
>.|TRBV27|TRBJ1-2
ASSSVTGGYGYT
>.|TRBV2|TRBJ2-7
ASSKFLGVEQY
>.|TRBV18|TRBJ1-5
ASSQIHGTEVMSNQPQH
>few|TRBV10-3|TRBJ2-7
ASSPSDGGAYEQY
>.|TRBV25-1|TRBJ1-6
ASSEYGVDNSPPH
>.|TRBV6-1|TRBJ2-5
ASSEDRPTGETQY
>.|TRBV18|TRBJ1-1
ASSPTDRGQSRNQAF
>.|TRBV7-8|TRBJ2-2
ASCLSQGITGELF
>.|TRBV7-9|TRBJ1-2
SSSSGGLDYGYT
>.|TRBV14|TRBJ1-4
ASSQAIDSLTNEKLF
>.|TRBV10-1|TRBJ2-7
ASSATGLAGMYEQY
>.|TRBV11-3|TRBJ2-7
ASSLSQGPQDEQY
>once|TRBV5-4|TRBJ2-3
ASSRTSESTDTQY
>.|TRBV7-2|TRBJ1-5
ASSLGGQPQH
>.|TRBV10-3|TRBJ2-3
AISEVLADTQY
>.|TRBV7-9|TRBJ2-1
ASSSGGGSYNEQF
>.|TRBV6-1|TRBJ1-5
ASSGYRDQPQH
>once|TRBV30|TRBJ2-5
AWSDTMAQY
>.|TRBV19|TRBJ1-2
ASSISSPTNYNYGYT
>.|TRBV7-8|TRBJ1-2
ASGRTGNYGYT
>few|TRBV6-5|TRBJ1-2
ASSYSPTGSHT
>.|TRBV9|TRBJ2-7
ASSVRQTGEEQY
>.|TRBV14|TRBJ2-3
ARERQGPPSDTQY
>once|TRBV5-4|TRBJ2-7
ASSLGLAGRTYEQY
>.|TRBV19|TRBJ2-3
ASIPPMVLAGGRVDTQY
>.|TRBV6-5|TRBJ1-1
ASKLTGFTPEAF
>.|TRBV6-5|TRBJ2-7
ASRRVNSYEQY
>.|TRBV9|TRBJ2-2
ASSDGTSGKNTGELF
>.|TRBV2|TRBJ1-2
AGEGTVRGYT
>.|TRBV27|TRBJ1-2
ASSLGGPTYGYT
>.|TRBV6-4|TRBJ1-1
ASRKDRATEAF
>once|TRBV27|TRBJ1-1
ASSTHRGLGVNTEAF
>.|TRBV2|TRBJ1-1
ASSEEQLNTEAF
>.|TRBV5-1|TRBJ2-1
ASSPSGGTSYNEQF
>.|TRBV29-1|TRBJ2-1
SVGFAGNEQF
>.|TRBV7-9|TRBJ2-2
ASSFSPDREYGELF
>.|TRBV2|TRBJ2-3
ASRGTGKGDTQY
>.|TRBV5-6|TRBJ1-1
ASSLASQNTEAF
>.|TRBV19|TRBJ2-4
ASADGKAKNIQY
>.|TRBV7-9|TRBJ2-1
ASTPLWGPNEQF
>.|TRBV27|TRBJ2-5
ASGQVGKETQY
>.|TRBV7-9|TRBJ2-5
ASSTGETQY
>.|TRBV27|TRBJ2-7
ASSSRIGGEQY
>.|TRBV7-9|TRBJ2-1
SSSLVAAGDYNEQF
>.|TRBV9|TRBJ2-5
ASSDGTTPETQY